Listed below are T cell receptor beta chains from one sample, sequenced in a study of T-cell reconstitution after alpha-beta-depleted transplantation in children. TCRdb called the PCR reads again in MiXCR, with one record for every CDR3 protein. The table lists roughly 670,000 distinct CDR3 sequences, around 13% of them singletons. The sample consisted of PBMCs, taken before TCRalphabeta/CD19-depleted stem cell transplant. These TCRs come from a girl aged 2 to 10 with congenital amegakaryocytic thrombocytopenia, due to receive a stem cell transplant. The CDR3 runs from the conserved cysteine through the conserved F or W. The D gene is left open where the match is weak. Clone size is not always given. Where it is, it says once, few, many or a class for expanded clones.

d_gene	abundance	v_gene	j_gene	CDR3aa	CDR3nt
-	many	TRBV6-1	TRBJ1-2	CASKHSIPLGQDVSDGYTF	TGTGCCAGCAAGCACTCCATTCCCCTGGGGCAGGACGTCTCGGATGGCTACACCTTC
-	-	TRBV14	TRBJ2-3	CASSQVRPTQRTDTQYF	TGTGCCAGCAGCCAAGTTCGGCCAACCCAACGCACAGATACGCAGTATTTT
TRBD1	many	TRBV12-3/TRBV12-4	TRBJ2-7	CASSTGQVHEQYF	TGTGCCAGCAGTACCGGACAGGTCCACGAGCAGTACTTC
TRBD2	-	TRBV5-1	TRBJ2-2	CASSLEKAGGPYTGEMFF	TGCGCCAGCAGCTTGGAAAAAGCGGGAGGGCCGTACACCGGGGAGATGTTTTTT
-	many	TRBV20-1	TRBJ1-2	CSAPITYDRGYTF	TGCAGTGCTCCGATCACCTACGACAGAGGCTACACCTTC
-	-	TRBV3-1	TRBJ2-7	CASSRGKVQKSYEQYF	TGTGCCAGCAGCCGGGGGAAAGTCCAAAAATCCTACGAGCAGTACTTC
TRBD2	many	TRBV29-1	TRBJ2-7	CSVVPSSGSPYEQYF	TGCAGCGTTGTCCCTTCTAGCGGGAGTCCTTACGAGCAGTACTTC
-	-	TRBV20-1	TRBJ1-5	CSASWDTNQPQHF	TGCAGTGCTAGTTGGGACACCAATCAGCCCCAGCATTTT
-	many	TRBV2	TRBJ2-7	CASSDRAHKVEQYF	TGTGCCAGCAGTGATCGGGCGCATAAGGTCGAGCAGTACTTC
TRBD2	many	TRBV10-3	TRBJ2-1	CAIGGGAPGLAGVMNEQFF	TGTGCCATCGGGGGGGGAGCTCCGGGACTAGCGGGAGTTATGAATGAGCAGTTCTTC
-	few	TRBV5-1	TRBJ2-6	CASSLGFGANVLTF	TGCGCCAGCAGCTTGGGGTTCGGGGCCAACGTCCTGACTTTC
-	many	TRBV6-5	TRBJ1-5	CASSYSGAAQPQHF	TGTGCCAGCAGTTACTCCGGGGCGGCCCAGCCCCAGCATTTT
TRBD2	many	TRBV20-1	TRBJ2-1	CSASAASGRAHSYNEQFF	TGCAGTGCTAGTGCGGCTAGCGGGAGGGCCCATTCATACAATGAGCAGTTCTTC
TRBD1	-	TRBV7-3	TRBJ2-1	CASSLIGTGGPYNEQFF	TGTGCCAGCAGCTTAATAGGTACAGGGGGCCCTTACAATGAGCAGTTCTTC
TRBD2	-	TRBV18	TRBJ2-1	CASSPKLLAGAYNEQFF	TGTGCCAGCTCACCGAAACTACTAGCGGGCGCGTACAATGAGCAGTTCTTC
-	-	TRBV6-1	TRBJ2-7	CASSPLRGSSYEQYF	TGTGCCAGCAGTCCGCTAAGGGGGAGCTCCTACGAGCAGTACTTC
TRBD1	few	TRBV15	TRBJ1-2	CATSTDREYRYGYTF	TGTGCCACCAGCACAGACAGGGAGTATCGCTATGGCTACACCTTC
-	few	TRBV5-1	TRBJ1-1	CASRQTHGGTEAFF	TGCGCCAGCCGCCAAACGCACGGAGGCACTGAAGCTTTCTTT
-	-	TRBV28	TRBJ2-7	CASSFALAGAYEQYF	TGTGCCAGCAGTTTTGCCCTGGCGGGGGCTTACGAGCAGTACTTC
TRBD1	many	TRBV7-9	TRBJ1-1	CASSLFQGAWTEAFF	TGTGCCAGCAGCTTATTCCAGGGGGCCTGGACTGAAGCTTTCTTT
-	-	TRBV15	TRBJ2-2	CATSRARQTRDTGELFF	TGTGCCACCAGCAGAGCCCGACAGACTCGGGACACCGGGGAGCTGTTTTTT